This TCR beta chain was identified in a study of spatial heterogeneity in lung cancer. This clonotype came up a few times. Documented time point: blood at routine non-recurrence follow-up after resection. This CDR3 is 16 amino acids long. In germline, CDR1 is LNHNV, CDR2 YYDKDF (reference sequence). Trimming cost V 8 bases and J 0 bases; bases outside gene matches: 7. Each CDR3 protein gets one entry after TCRdb re-called the 5' RACE reads with MiXCR. The data hold 60,000 to 85,000 distinct CDR3 sequences, with roughly 8.9% observed a single time. The sample in question was PBMCs, obtained at follow-up. J is TRBJ1-6 and V is TRBV15, with 7 nucleotides matching TRBD1. The clonotype originates from a female donor with early-stage non-small cell lung cancer. The CDR3 DNA reads as TGTGCCACCCGAATAGACAGGGCCTCCTATAATTCACCCCTCCACTTT. This gives the protein CATRIDRASYNSPLHF. The full variable domain, rest sourced from reference TRBV15 and TRBJ1-6, is DAMVIQNPRYQVTQFGKPVTLSCSQTLNHNVMYWYQQKSSQAPKLLFHYYDKDFNNEADTPDNFQSRRPNTSFCFLDIRSPGLGDTAMYLCATRIDRASYNSPLHFGNGTRLTVT.